This passage covers 14 T cell receptor beta chains from one sample sequenced in a study of cytomegalovirus exposure and HLA in healthy donors. Using immunoSEQ multiplex PCR, the repertoire was profiled, and TCRdb retains in-frame clones only, with some absent. This sample has some 200,000 clones, with about 93% found just once. Material for sequencing was PBMCs. The source of these receptors is a young woman in good health and CMV-seronegative.

V and J are TRBV9 and TRBJ2-7, with TRBD2 as a possible D gene (7 bases). Germline V gene data show CDR1 as SGDLS and CDR2 as YYNGEE. This CDR3 spans 14 amino acids. Trimming pared 0 bases from V and 3 bases from J, leaving 10 bases between. CDR3 nucleotide sequence: TGTGCCAGCAGCGTAGAGGGGGGGCGCTACGAGCAGTACTTC. Its translation is CASSVEGGRYEQYF. Using reference TRBV9 and TRBJ2-7 for the parts outside the CDR3, the full variable domain is DSGVTQTPKHLITATGQRVTLRCSPRSGDLSVYWYQQSLDQGLQFLIQYYNGEERAKGNILERFSAQQFPDLHSELNLSSLELGDSALYFCASSVEGGRYEQYFGPGTRLTVT.

The CDR3, as DNA: TGTGCCAGCAGCCCGCCTTACGGCCGGCGGCTAGGGGCTGAAGCTTTCTTT. Translation gives CASSPPYGRRLGAEAFF. The genes are TRBV7-2 and TRBJ1-1; perhaps TRBD1 as D (5 bases). Trimming took off 5 bases at V and 6 bases at J, with 25 bases between the two ends. Per the germline V gene, CDR1 is SGHTA and CDR2 is FQGNSA. This CDR3 has 17 residues.

The gene calls are TRBV5-1 and TRBJ2-1; 7 bases align to TRBD1. This CDR3 contains 13 residues. Germline CDR1 is SGHRS and CDR2 is YFSETQ. With 4 bases clipped from V and 6 bases from J, the junction kept 4 bases outside the gene matches. The CDR3 DNA reads TGCGCCAGCAGCCTAGGGACAGTCAATGAGCAGTTCTTC. Its protein product is CASSLGTVNEQFF.

The chain couples TRBV11-3 to TRBJ2-1; D possibly corresponds to TRBD2 (5 bases). V lost 5 bases to trimming and J lost 8 bases, with 16 bases between them. The germline gives CDR1 SGHNT, CDR2 YENEEA. There are 14 residues in the CDR3. CDR3 amino acids: CASSTPGSRDEQFF. In nucleotides, the CDR3 is TGTGCCAGCAGCACCCCGGGAAGCAGAGATGAGCAGTTCTTC.

The V and J genes are TRBV30 and TRBJ1-4; D unresolved. The CDR3 totals 14 residues. Germline loops: CDR1 GTSNPN, CDR2 SVGIG (reference sequence). V was trimmed by 1 base and J by 2 bases, leaving 8 bases between them. For the CDR3, the DNA is TGTGCCTGGAGTGCAGAGGGCACTAATGAAAAACTGTTTTTT. Its protein product is CAWSAEGTNEKLFF.

The chain uses TRBV29-1 and TRBJ2-1; possibly TRBD2 for D (5 bases). The CDR3 loop spans 14 amino acids. Trimming pared 4 bases from V and 1 base from J, leaving 11 bases between. In germline, CDR1 is SQVTM, CDR2 ANQGSEA. CDR3: CSVGRGKSYNEQFF. CDR3 bases: TGCAGCGTTGGTCGGGGAAAATCCTACAATGAGCAGTTCTTC.

This clone was found once. The V and J genes are TRBV29-1 and TRBJ2-2; perhaps TRBD1 as D (6 bases). The CDR3 extends over 14 amino acids. The V gene's germline CDR1 is SQVTM and CDR2 ANQGSEA. V gave up 6 bases and J gave up 7 bases, with 18 bases separating them. The CDR3 region has the DNA TGCAGCGTCCAAGGTGGACAGAGAGGCGGGGAGCTGTTTTTT. As protein: CSVQGGQRGGELFF.

The chain combines TRBV29-1 with TRBJ2-1; 16 bases fit TRBD2. J gave up 7 bases and V 6 bases, and 12 bases lay outside the gene matches. From germline, CDR1 is SQVTM and CDR2 ANQGSEA. The CDR3 has 17 amino acids. CDR3 region: CSVPGLAGGILENEQFF. Written as DNA, the CDR3 is TGCAGCGTCCCGGGACTAGCGGGAGGGATACTCGAAAATGAGCAGTTCTTC.

The chain uses TRBV19 and TRBJ1-5; D gene unclear. V shed 4 bases and J shed 5 bases, with 15 bases lying between them. Germline V gene data show CDR1 as LNHDA and CDR2 as SQIVND (reference sequence). The CDR3 covers 15 residues. In DNA, the CDR3 is TGTGCCAGTAGTACGTCGGACTCACACTATCAGCCCCAGCATTTT. Translating it yields CASSTSDSHYQPQHF. The full variable domain, its missing parts supplied by reference TRBV19 and TRBJ1-5, is DGGITQSPKYLFRKEGQNVTLSCEQNLNHDAMYWYRQDPGQGLRLIYYSQIVNDFQKGDIAEGYSVSREKKESFPLTVTSAQKNPTAFYLCASSTSDSHYQPQHFGDGTRLSIL.

The rearrangement joins TRBV28 to TRBJ1-4, with D possibly matching TRBD1 (5 bases). The CDR3 is 16 amino acids. CDR1 is MDHEN and CDR2 is SYDVKM in the germline V gene. Deletions cut 5 bases from V and 7 bases from J, with 20 bases between. CDR3 in DNA: TGTGCCAGCAGTCCACTCGTTCAGGGATGGAGTGAAAAACTGTTTTTT. It codes for CASSPLVQGWSEKLFF. Filled out from reference TRBV28 and TRBJ1-4, the complete variable domain reads DVKVTQSSRYLVKRTGEKVFLECVQDMDHENMFWYRQDPGLGLRLIYFSYDVKMKEKGDIPEGYSVSREKKERFSLILESASTNQTSMYLCASSPLVQGWSEKLFFGSGTQLSVL.

The J gene is TRBJ1-5, the V gene TRBV6-4, with D perhaps TRBD1 (5 bases). CDR1 is MRHNA, CDR2 SNTAGT, per germline. CDR3 length: 14 amino acids. Deletions cut 7 bases from V and 7 bases from J, with 17 bases between. The CDR3 loop is CASIEGRGRQPQHF. CDR3 nucleotide sequence: TGTGCCAGCATTGAAGGCCGGGGGAGGCAGCCCCAGCATTTT.

The rearrangement uses TRBV6-1 and TRBJ2-5; 8 bases line up with TRBD1. The CDR3 runs 16 residues. Germline CDR1 and CDR2: MNHNS and SASEGT. V was pared by 1 base and J by 4 bases, with 8 bases of the junction left unmatched. As DNA, the CDR3 is TGTGCCAGCAGTGAAGTTTCAGGGGGCCCAGGAGAGACCCAGTACTTC. This encodes CASSEVSGGPGETQYF.

The V gene is TRBV2, the J gene TRBJ2-7; 8 bases align to TRBD1. V was clipped by 7 bases and J by 7 bases; unmatched bases: 15. The CDR3 has 15 residues. Germline CDR1 SNHLY, CDR2 FYNNEI. CDR3 residues: CASNPRATGVMEQYF. CDR3 bases: TGTGCCAGCAACCCCCGGGCGACAGGGGTTATGGAGCAGTACTTC.

The chain uses TRBV28 and TRBJ1-2; a weak D match, TRBD1 (6 bases). The V gene lost 2 bases and the J gene lost 2 bases, with 6 bases spanning the gap. Germline V gene lookup returns CDR1 MDHEN and CDR2 SYDVKM. The CDR3 consists of 13 residues. The CDR3, as DNA: TGTGCCAGCAGTTTAGACAGGAACTATGGCTACACCTTC. Its translation: CASSLDRNYGYTF.